The entry below describes one TCR beta chain. Its antigen is undetermined. The CDR3 is made up of 14 amino acids. V was trimmed by 3 bases and J by 4 bases, leaving 7 bases between them. Germline CDR1 is MDHEN and CDR2 is SYDVKM. The PCR ran on 60 Vbeta and 13 Jbeta primers. Method: immunoSEQ multiplex PCR; TCRdb's copy keeps in-frame clones and lacks some. The repertoire holds about 180,000 clones, 75% to 85% seen once, with around 1.6% in the top ten. The sample comes from a study of cytomegalovirus exposure and HLA in healthy donors. Findings of the study overall: A later analysis found TCR association rates differed by HLA locus, highest for DRB1 and lowest for HLA-C.

All the people who gave samples were healthy bone marrow donors. The chain couples TRBV28 to TRBJ1-6; D gene uncertain. Sequencing was performed on PBMCs. This sequence was found in a man aged 18 to 30 in good health and CMV-seronegative. CDR3 nucleotides: TGTGCCAGCAGTTTGGCGGATTATAATTCACCCCTCCACTTT. As protein: CASSLADYNSPLHF.